Reported below is one T cell receptor (beta chain). In its sample, this clonotype was seen many times. Its specific antigen is unknown. Base qualities are not at hand, and no much larger clone is one base apart. This sample was included in a study of CD8+CD57+ T cells in acquired aplastic anemia (dated by TCRdb to the late 2010s). Concerning the study at large: A mean of approximately 2.9 ug of DNA, ranging from roughly 0.19 to 27.4 ug, was extracted from sorted CD4+ and CD8+ cells. A CD8+CD57+ expansion meant a frequency higher than the mean frequency seen in healthy subjects.

Study-wide conclusions, independent of this receptor: Roughly 30 CD8+ CDR3 sequences were shared between patients and controls but appeared highly expressed in patients and within their immunodominant clones. Patients and healthy controls showed no significant difference in CD8+ Simpson's diversity (P=0.060).

Genomic DNA served as template for TCR beta VDJ combination and CDR3 sequence profiling. An Illumina HiSeq 2000 was used for TCR repertoire sequencing. For the original study's pipeline: Repertoire assessment relied on Simpson's diversity index, CDR3 size and DJ length profiles, and TRBV/TRBJ rearrangement plots. The immunodominant clone was defined as the most abundant DNA sequence in deep sequencing data. CDR3 amino acid sequences were screened for sharing across subjects and compared with published repertoires and the VDJdb database. The public reads were reprocessed in TCRdb via fastp at Q25 and MiXCR, keeping in-frame beta chains. One record per CDR3 amino acid sequence lists the most common genes and DNA. None of the V and J calls come from the authors' own analysis; TCRdb made them. The sample table lists a few hundred thousand distinct CDR3 sequences, around 30% of them with a count of one. The leading ten clones occupy 0.75% to 0.95% of the sample.

Patients chosen for sequencing had shown expansion of CD8+CD57+ cells by flow cytometry. Every patient had severe acquired aplastic anemia, diagnosed using the International Study of Aplastic Anemia and Agranulocytosis and Camitta criteria. No patient had received any therapy when blood was sampled. TCR repertoires of sorted CD4+ and CD8+ blood T cells from severe aplastic anemia patients and healthy subjects were deep-sequenced in the study. Patients were enrolled in the USA under clinicaltrials.gov protocols 00001620, 01623167, 00001397, 00071045, 00081523 and 00961064. Ficoll-Paque density gradient centrifugation was used to isolate peripheral blood mononuclear cells. Before DNA extraction, CD4+ and CD8+ T cells were sorted with FACS or magnetic beads. The sequencing sample was made of sorted CD4+, CD8+, or CD8+CD57+ T cells (not recorded which) from PBMCs. The clonotype was recovered from a human donor with aplastic anemia.

The sequence in DNA is TGTGCCAGCAGTCTGGGCAGGGTCACAGCTGAAGCTTTCTTT. It specifies CASSLGRVTAEAFF. This sequence uses TRBV2 and TRBJ1-1; the best D guess is TRBD1, with 5 bases matching. The V and J ends are trimmed by 5 bases and 6 bases, leaving 16 bases between them. The CDR3 covers 14 residues, taking in both the cysteine and the phenylalanine. The retained sequence is limited to the CDR3, 42 bases, with the frame set at the first base. Sequences SNHLY (CDR1) and FYNNEI (CDR2) are obtained from the germline V gene. When the CDR3 is completed using the reference TRBV2 and TRBJ1-1 genes on either side, the full variable domain is EPEVTQTPSHQVTQMGQEVILRCVPISNHLYFYWYRQILGQKVEFLVSFYNNEISEKSEIFDDQFSVERPDGSNFTLKIRSTKLEDSAMYFCASSLGRVTAEAFFGQGTRLTVV.